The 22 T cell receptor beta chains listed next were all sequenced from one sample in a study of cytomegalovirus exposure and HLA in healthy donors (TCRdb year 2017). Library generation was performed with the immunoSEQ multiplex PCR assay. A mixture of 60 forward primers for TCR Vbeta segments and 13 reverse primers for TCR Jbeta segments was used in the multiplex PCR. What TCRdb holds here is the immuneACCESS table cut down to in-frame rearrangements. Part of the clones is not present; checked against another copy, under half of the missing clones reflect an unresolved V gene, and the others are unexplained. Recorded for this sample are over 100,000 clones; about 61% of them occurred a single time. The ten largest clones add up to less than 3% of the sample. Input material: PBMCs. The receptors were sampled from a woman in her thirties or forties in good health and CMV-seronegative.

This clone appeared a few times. CDR3 amino acids: CAGLGSGGRSYNEQFF. CDR3 sequence (DNA): TGTGCCGGCCTGGGTAGCGGGGGAAGATCCTACAATGAGCAGTTCTTC. The gene calls are TRBV7-9 and TRBJ2-1; 9 bases agree with TRBD2. Germline-derived CDR1 and CDR2 are SEHNR and FQNEAQ (reference sequence). This CDR3 comprises 16 residues. V was pared by 11 bases and J by 1 base, with 12 bases of the junction left unmatched.

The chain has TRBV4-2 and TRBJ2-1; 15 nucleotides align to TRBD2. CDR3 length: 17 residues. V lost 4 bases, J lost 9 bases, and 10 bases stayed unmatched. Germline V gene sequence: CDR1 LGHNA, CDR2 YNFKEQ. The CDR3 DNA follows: TGTGCCAGCAGCCTGGCCGGGACTAGCGGGGGGCAGGGTGAGCAGTTCTTC. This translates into CASSLAGTSGGQGEQFF.

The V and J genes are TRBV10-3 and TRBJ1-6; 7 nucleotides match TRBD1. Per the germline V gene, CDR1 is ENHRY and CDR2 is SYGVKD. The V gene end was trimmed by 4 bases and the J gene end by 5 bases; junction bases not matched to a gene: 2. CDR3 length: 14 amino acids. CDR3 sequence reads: CAISVGTDNSPLHF. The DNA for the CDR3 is TGTGCCATCAGTGTCGGGACAGATAATTCACCCCTCCACTTT.

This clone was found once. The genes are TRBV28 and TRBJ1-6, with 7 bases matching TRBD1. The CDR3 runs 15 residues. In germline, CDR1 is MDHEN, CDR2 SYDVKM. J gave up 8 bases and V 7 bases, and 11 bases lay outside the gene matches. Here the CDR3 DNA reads TGTGCCAGCAAATTGCCTACAGGGGCTTATTCACCCCTCCACTTT. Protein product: CASKLPTGAYSPLHF.

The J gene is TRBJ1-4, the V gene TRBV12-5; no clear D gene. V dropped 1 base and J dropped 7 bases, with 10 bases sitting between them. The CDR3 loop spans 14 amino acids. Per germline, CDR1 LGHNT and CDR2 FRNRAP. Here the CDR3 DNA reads TGTGCTAGTGGTTTGGACTATGGCATTGAAAAACTGTTTTTT. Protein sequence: CASGLDYGIEKLFF.

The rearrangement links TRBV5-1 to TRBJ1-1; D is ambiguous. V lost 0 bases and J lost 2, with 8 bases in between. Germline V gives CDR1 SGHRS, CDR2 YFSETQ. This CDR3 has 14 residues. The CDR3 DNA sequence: TGCGCCAGCAGCTTGGACCGGGTTAACACTGAAGCTTTCTTT. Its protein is CASSLDRVNTEAFF.

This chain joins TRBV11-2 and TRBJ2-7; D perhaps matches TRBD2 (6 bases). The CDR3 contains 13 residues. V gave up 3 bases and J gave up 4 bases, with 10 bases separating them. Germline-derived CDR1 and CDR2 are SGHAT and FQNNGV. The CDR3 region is CASSLGGLYEQYF. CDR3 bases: TGTGCCAGCAGCTTGGGGGGTCTGTACGAGCAGTACTTC.

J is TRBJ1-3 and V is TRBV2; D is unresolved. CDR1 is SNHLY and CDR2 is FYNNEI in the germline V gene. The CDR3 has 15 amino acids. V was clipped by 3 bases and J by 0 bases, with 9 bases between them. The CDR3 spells CASSEYGGSGNTIYF. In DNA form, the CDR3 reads TGTGCCAGCAGTGAGTATGGCGGCTCTGGAAACACCATATATTTT.

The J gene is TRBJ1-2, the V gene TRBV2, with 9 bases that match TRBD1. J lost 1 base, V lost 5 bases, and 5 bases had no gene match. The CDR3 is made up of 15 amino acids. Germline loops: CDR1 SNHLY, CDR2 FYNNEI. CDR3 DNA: TGTGCCAGCAGTCTACGGACAGGGGATAACTATGGCTACACCTTC. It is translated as CASSLRTGDNYGYTF. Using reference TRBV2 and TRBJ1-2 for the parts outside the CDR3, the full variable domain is EPEVTQTPSHQVTQMGQEVILRCVPISNHLYFYWYRQILGQKVEFLVSFYNNEISEKSEIFDDQFSVERPDGSNFTLKIRSTKLEDSAMYFCASSLRTGDNYGYTFGSGTRLTVV.

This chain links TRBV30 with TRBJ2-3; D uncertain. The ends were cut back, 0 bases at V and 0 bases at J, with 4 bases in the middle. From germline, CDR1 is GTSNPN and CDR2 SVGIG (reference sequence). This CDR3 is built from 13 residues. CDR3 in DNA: TGTGCCTGGAGTGTCGGGAGCACAGATACGCAGTATTTT. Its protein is CAWSVGSTDTQYF.

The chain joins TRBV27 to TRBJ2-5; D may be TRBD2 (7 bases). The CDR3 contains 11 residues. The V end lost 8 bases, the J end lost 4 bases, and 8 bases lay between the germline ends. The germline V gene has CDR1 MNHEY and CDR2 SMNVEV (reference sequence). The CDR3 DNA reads TGTGCCAGCCGGGGGGCAGAGACCCAGTACTTC. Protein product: CASRGAETQYF.

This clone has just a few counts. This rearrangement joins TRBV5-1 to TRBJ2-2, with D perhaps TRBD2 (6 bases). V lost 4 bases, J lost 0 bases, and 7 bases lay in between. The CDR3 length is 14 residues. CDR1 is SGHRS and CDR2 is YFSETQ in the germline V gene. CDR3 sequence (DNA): TGCGCCAGCAGCGGGGGGTCGAACACCGGGGAGCTGTTTTTT. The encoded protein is CASSGGSNTGELFF.

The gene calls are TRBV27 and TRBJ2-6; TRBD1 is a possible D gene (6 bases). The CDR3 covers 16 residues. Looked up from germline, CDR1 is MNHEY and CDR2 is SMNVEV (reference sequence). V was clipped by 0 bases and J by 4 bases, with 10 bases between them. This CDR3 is CASSLSPGTGANVLTF. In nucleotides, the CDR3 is TGTGCCAGCAGTTTATCTCCGGGGACAGGGGCCAACGTCCTGACTTTC.

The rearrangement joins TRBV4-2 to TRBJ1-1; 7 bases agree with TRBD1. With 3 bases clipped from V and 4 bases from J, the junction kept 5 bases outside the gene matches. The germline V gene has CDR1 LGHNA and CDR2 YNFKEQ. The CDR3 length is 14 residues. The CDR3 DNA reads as TGTGCCAGCAGCCAGCAAGCAGGGGGCACTGAAGCTTTCTTT. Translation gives CASSQQAGGTEAFF.

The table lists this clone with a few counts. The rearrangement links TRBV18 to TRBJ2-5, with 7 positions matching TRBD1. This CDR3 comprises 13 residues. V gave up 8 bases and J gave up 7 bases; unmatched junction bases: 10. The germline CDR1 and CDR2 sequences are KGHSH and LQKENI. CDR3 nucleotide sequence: TGTGCCAGCGGCGAACAGGGGAAGGGGACCCAGTACTTC. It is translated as CASGEQGKGTQYF.

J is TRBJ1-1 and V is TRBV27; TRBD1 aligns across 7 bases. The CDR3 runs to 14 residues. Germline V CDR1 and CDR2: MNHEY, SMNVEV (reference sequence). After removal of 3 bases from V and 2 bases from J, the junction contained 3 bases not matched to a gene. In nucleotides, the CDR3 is TGTGCCAGCAGTTTCCGGGACAGTAACACTGAAGCTTTCTTT. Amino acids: CASSFRDSNTEAFF.

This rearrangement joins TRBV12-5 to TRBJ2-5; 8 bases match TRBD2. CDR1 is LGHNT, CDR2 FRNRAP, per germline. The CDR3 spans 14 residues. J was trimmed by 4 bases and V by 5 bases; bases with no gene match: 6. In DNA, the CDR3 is TGTGCTAGTGGTCCCGCCGCGGGGGGAGAGACCCAGTACTTC. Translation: CASGPAAGGETQYF. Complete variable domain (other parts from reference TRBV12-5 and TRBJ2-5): DARVTQTPRHKVTEMGQEVTMRCQPILGHNTVFWYRQTMMQGLELLAYFRNRAPLDDSGMPKDRFSAEMPDATLATLKIQPSEPRDSAVYFCASGPAAGGETQYFGPGTRLLVL.

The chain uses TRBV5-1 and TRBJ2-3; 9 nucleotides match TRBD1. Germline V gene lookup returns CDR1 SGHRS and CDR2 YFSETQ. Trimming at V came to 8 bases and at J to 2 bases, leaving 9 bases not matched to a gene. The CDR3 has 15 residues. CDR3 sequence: CASASTGGDTDTQYF. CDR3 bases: TGCGCCAGTGCCTCGACAGGGGGAGACACAGATACGCAGTATTTT.

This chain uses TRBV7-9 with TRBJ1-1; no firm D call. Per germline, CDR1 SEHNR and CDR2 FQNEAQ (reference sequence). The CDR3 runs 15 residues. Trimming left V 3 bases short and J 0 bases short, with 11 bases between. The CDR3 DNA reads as TGTGCCAGCAGCTTTGTGAATAACATGAACACTGAAGCTTTCTTT. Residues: CASSFVNNMNTEAFF.

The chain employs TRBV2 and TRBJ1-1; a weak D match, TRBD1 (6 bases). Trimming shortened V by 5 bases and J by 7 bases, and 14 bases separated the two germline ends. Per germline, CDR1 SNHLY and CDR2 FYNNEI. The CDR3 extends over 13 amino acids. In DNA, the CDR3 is TGTGCCAGCAGTTCACCTCAGGGGATTGAAGCTTTCTTT. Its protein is CASSSPQGIEAFF.

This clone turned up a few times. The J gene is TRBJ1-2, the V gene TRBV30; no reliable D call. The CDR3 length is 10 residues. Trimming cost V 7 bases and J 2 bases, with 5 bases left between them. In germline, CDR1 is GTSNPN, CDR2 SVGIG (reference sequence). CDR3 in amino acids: CASVNYGYTF. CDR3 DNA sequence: TGTGCCTCGGTGAACTATGGCTACACCTTC.

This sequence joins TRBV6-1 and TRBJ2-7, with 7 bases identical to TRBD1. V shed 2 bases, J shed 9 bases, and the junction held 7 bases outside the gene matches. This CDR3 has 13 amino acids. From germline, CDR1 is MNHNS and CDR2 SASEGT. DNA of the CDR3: TGTGCCAGCAGTGAAAGGGACAGTCTAGGGCAGTACTTC. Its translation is CASSERDSLGQYF.